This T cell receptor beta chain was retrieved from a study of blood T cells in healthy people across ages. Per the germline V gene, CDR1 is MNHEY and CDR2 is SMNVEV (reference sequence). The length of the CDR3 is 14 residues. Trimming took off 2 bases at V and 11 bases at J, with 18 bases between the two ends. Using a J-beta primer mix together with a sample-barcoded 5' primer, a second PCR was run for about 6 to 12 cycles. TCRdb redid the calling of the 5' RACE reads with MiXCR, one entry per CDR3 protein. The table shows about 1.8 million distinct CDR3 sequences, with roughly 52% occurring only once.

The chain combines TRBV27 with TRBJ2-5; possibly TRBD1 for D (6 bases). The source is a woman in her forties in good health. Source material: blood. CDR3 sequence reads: CASSLQVRDNEQYF. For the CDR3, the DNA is TGTGCCAGCAGTTTACAGGTCCGGGACAATGAGCAGTACTTC.